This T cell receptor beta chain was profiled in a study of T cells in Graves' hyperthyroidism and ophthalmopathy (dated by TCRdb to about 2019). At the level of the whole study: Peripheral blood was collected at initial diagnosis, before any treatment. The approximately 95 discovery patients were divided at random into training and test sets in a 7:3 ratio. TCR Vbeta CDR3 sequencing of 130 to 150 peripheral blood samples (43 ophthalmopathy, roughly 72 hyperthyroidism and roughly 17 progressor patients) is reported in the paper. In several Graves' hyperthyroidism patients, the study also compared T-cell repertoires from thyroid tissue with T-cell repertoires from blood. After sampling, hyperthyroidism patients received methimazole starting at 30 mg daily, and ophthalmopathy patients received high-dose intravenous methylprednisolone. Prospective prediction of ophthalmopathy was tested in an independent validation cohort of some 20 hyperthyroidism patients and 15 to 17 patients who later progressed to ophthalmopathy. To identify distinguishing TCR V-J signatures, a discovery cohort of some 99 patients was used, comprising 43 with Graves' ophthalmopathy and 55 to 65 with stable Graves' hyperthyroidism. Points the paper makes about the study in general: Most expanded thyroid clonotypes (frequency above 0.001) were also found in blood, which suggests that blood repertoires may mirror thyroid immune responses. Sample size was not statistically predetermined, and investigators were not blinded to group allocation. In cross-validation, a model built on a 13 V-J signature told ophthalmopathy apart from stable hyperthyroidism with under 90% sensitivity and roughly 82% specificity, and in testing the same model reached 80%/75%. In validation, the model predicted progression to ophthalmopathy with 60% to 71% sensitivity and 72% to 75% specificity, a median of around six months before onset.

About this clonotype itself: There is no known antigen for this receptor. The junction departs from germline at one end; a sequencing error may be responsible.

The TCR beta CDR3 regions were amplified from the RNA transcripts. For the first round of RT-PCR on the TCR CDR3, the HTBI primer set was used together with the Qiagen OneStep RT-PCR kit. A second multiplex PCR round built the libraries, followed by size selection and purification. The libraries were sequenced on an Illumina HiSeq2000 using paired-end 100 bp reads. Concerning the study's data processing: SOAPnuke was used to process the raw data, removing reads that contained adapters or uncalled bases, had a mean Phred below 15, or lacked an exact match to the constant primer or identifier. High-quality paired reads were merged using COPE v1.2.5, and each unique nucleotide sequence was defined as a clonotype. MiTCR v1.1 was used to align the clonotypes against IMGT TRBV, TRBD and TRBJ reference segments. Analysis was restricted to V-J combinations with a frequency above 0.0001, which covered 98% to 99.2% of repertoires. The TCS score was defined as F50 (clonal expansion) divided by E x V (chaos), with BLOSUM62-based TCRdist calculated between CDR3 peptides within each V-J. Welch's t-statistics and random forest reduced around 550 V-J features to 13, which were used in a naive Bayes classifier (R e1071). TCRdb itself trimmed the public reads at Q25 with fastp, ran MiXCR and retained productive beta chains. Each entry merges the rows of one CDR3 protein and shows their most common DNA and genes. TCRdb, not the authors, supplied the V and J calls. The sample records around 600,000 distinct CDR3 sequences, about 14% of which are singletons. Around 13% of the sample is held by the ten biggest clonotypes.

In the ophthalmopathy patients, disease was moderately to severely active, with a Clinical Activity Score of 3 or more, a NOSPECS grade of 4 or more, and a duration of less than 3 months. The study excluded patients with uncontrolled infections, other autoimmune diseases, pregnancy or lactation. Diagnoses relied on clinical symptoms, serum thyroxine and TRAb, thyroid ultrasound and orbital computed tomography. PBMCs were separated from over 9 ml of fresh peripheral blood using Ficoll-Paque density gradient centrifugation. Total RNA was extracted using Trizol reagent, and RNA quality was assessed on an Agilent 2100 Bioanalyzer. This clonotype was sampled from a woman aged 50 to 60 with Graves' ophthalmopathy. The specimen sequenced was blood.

The CDR3 region reads CASSLSDGTSAFNGQFF. DNA sequence: TGTGCCAGCAGTTTATCCGACGGGACTAGCGCCTTCAATGGGCAGTTCTTC. The rearrangement joined TRBV28 to TRBJ2-1, with 10 bases aligning to TRBD2. Looking up the germline V gene yields CDR1 MDHEN and CDR2 SYDVKM. The CDR3 covers 17 residues, taking in both the cysteine and the phenylalanine. Just CDR3 DNA is preserved here, 51 bases in frame from base 1.